These 10 T cell receptor beta chains were all obtained from the same sample, sequenced in a study of cytomegalovirus exposure and HLA in healthy donors. Both 60 Vbeta primers and 13 Jbeta primers went into the PCR. Measured with immunoSEQ multiplex PCR; TCRdb has only the in-frame clones, and not every one. The table includes around 140,000 clones, 60% to 80% detected once. Sequenced material: PBMCs. These receptors were collected from a man in his forties in good health and CMV-seronegative.

The V gene is TRBV7-9, the J gene TRBJ2-7; 12 bases line up with TRBD1. Germline trimming cut 4 bases from V and 4 bases from J; bases unmatched to any gene: 5. From germline, CDR1 is SEHNR and CDR2 FQNEAQ (reference sequence). This CDR3 is built from 15 residues. CDR3 bases: TGTGCCAGCAGCTCGGGACAGGGGGCTTTTTACGAGCAGTACTTC. Translation: CASSSGQGAFYEQYF.

CDR3 amino acids: CASSGDRGHSPLHF. CDR3 DNA: TGTGCCAGCAGTGGGGACAGGGGACATTCACCCCTCCACTTT. This chain connects TRBV6-1 to TRBJ1-6; 10 positions match TRBD1. J gave up 8 bases and V 4 bases, and 2 bases lay outside the gene matches. This CDR3 has 14 residues. Germline V CDR1 and CDR2: MNHNS, SASEGT.

This clone was seen only once. This chain joins TRBV5-6 and TRBJ1-4; 8 bases are a match to TRBD1. The CDR3 has 15 amino acids. J lost 3 bases, V lost 0 bases, and 1 base had no gene match. Per germline, CDR1 SGHDT and CDR2 YYEEEE. CDR3 sequence: CASSLGQGPNEKLFF. The DNA of the CDR3 is TGTGCCAGCAGCTTGGGACAGGGGCCTAATGAAAAACTGTTTTTT.

The V call is TRBV10-1, the J call TRBJ1-1; the match to TRBD1 covers 7 bases. V shed 3 bases and J 3 bases; nucleotides not matched to a gene: 4. The length of the CDR3 is 14 residues. Germline V CDR1 and CDR2: WNHNN, SYGVQD (reference sequence). The chain's CDR3 is CASSEVRGDTEAFF. Written as DNA, the CDR3 is TGCGCCAGCAGTGAAGTCAGGGGGGACACTGAAGCTTTCTTT.

A remark on this clone: This is likely a read error, given that the CDR3 carries no conserved phenylalanine or tryptophan at its end. The chain combines TRBV7-9 with TRBJ1-2, with 7 bases fitting TRBD1. The ends lost 5 bases at V and 2 bases at J; junction bases unmatched: 5. CDR1 SEHNR and CDR2 FQNEAQ come from the germline V gene (reference sequence). This CDR3 is 14 amino acids long. The CDR3 loop is CASSHWDRNYGYTL. CDR3 bases: TGTGCCAGCAGCCACTGGGACAGAAACTATGGCTACACCCTC.

As to this clone: One end of the junction is discordant with germline, which a read error may explain. The rearrangement joins TRBV5-1 to TRBJ2-7; 9 positions match TRBD1. This CDR3 is 15 amino acids long. Germline V lookup: CDR1 SGHRS, CDR2 YFSETQ. The CDR3 sequence: CASSHGGQGVYEQYF. DNA of the CDR3: TGTGCCAGCAGCCACGGGGGACAGGGAGTCTACGAGCAGTACTTC.

The chain joins TRBV18 to TRBJ2-1; 10 bases fit TRBD1. J gave up 7 bases and V 5 bases, and 11 bases lay outside the gene matches. The CDR3 spans 16 residues. Germline V gene data show CDR1 as KGHSH and CDR2 as LQKENI. CDR3 loop: CASSRIRDRGWNEQFF. The DNA of the CDR3 is TGTGCCAGCTCAAGAATCCGGGACAGGGGTTGGAATGAGCAGTTCTTC.

The chain employs TRBV4-1 and TRBJ2-7, with D possibly being TRBD1 (6 bases). CDR1 and CDR2 (germline): MGHRA, YSYEKL. The CDR3 totals 14 residues. V lost 3 bases and J 3 bases, leaving 12 bases between the germline ends. The DNA of the CDR3 is TGCGCCAGCAGCCAGACCCAGGGGTTCTACGAGCAGTACTTC. Its translation: CASSQTQGFYEQYF.

The CDR3 DNA reads as TGTGCCAGCAGCTCCCCGCCGGTGAATGAGCAGTTCTTC. This codes for CASSSPPVNEQFF. V gene TRBV11-1 combines with J gene TRBJ2-1, with D unclear. Germline V gene lookup returns CDR1 SGHAT and CDR2 FQDESV (reference sequence). Trimming pared 4 bases from V and 7 bases from J, leaving 11 bases between. The CDR3 has 13 amino acids.

This chain connects TRBV5-6 to TRBJ1-2; D may be TRBD1 (5 bases). Between the trimmed V and J ends, which lost 4 bases and 7 bases, there was a span of 17 bases. The germline V gene encodes CDR1 SGHDT and CDR2 YYEEEE. The CDR3 covers 14 residues. In DNA, the CDR3 is TGTGCCAGCAGCCTGAGAGGAAGGGGCGGTGGCTACACCTTC. This translates into CASSLRGRGGGYTF.